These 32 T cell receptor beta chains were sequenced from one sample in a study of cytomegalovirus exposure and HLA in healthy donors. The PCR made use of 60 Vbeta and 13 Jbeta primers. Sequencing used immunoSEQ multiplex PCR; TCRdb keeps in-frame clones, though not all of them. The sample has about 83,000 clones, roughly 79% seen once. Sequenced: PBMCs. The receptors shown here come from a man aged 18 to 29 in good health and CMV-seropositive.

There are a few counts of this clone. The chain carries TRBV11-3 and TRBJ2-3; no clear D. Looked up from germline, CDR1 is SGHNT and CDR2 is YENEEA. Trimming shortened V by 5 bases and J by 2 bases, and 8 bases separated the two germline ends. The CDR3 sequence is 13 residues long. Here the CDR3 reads CASSPLYTDTQYF. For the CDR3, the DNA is TGTGCCAGCAGCCCCCTCTACACAGATACGCAGTATTTT.

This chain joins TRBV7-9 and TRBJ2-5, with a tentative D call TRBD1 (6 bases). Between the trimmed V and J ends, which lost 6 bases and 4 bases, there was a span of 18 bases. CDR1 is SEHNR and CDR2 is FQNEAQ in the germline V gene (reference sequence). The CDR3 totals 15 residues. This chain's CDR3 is CASRNFWGLGETQYF. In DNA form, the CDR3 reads TGTGCCAGCAGAAACTTCTGGGGGCTGGGAGAGACCCAGTACTTC.

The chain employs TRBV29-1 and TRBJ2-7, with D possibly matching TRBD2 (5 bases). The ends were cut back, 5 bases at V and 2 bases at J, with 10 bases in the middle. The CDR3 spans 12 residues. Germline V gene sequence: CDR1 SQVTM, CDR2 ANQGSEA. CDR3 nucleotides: TGCAGCGTTCTAGAGGGTCCCTACGAGCAGTACTTC. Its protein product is CSVLEGPYEQYF.

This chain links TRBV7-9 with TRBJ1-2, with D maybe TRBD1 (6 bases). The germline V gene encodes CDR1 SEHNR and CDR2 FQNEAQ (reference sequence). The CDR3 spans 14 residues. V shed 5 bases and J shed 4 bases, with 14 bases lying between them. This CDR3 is CASSRAGDPYGYTF. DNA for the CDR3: TGTGCCAGCAGCCGCGCAGGGGACCCCTATGGCTACACCTTC.

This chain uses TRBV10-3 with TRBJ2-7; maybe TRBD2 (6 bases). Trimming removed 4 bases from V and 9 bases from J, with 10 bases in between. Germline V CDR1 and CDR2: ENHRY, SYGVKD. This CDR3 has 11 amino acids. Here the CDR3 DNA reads TGTGCCATCAGTGGGACCGGGAGGCAGTACTTC. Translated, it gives CAISGTGRQYF.

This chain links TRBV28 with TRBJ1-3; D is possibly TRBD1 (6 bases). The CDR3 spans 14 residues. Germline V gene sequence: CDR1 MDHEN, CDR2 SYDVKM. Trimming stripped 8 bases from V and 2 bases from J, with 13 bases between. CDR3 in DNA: TGTGCCAGCCTCGGAACAGGGACTGGAAACACCATATATTTT. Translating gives CASLGTGTGNTIYF.

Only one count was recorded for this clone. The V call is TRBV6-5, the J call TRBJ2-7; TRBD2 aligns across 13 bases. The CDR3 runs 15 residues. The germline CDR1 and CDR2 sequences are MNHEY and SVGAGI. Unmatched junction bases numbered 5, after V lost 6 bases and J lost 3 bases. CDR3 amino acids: CASRGTSGAFYEQYF. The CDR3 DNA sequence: TGTGCCAGCAGAGGGACTAGCGGGGCATTCTACGAGCAGTACTTC.

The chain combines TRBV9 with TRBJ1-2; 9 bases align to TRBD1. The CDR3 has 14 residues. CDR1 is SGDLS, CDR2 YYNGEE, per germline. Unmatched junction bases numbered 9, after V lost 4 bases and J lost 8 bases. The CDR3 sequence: CASSLQQGADGYTF. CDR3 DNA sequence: TGTGCCAGCAGCCTTCAACAGGGGGCCGACGGCTACACCTTC.

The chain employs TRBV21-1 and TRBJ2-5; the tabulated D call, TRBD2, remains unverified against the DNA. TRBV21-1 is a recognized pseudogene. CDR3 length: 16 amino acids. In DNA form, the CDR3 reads TGTGCCAGCAGCAGCTACCCGGGACTAGCTAACGAGACCCAGTACTTC. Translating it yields CASSSYPGLANETQYF.

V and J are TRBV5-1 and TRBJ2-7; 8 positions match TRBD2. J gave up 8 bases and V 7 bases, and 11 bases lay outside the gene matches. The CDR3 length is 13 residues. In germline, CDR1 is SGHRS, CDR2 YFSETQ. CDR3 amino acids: CASELTSSGQQYF. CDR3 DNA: TGCGCCAGCGAGCTTACATCTAGCGGGCAGCAGTACTTC.

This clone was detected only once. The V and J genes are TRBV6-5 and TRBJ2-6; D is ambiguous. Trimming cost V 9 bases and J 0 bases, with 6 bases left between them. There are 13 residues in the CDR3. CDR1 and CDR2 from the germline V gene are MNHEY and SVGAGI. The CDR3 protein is CASHSSGANVLTF. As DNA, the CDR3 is TGTGCCAGTCACAGCTCTGGGGCCAACGTCCTGACTTTC.

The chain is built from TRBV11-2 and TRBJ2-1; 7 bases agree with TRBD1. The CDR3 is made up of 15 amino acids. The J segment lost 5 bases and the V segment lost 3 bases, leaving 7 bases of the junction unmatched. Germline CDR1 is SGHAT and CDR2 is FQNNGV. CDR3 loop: CASSLGQLPDNEQFF. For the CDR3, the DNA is TGTGCCAGCAGCTTGGGACAGTTGCCCGACAATGAGCAGTTCTTC.

CDR3 in amino acids: CASSATGTPYGYTF. In DNA, the CDR3 is TGTGCCAGCAGCGCCACAGGGACGCCCTATGGCTACACCTTC. The chain couples TRBV7-8 to TRBJ1-2; maybe TRBD1 (6 bases). The CDR3 is made up of 14 amino acids. Trimming took 5 bases from V and 4 from J, leaving 14 bases between them. Germline V lookup: CDR1 SGHVS, CDR2 FQNEAQ. The full variable domain, completed using reference TRBV7-8 and TRBJ1-2, is GAGVSQSPRYKVAKRGQDVALRCDPISGHVSLFWYQQALGQGPEFLTYFQNEAQLDKSGLPSDRFFAERPEGSVSTLKIQRTQQEDSAVYLCASSATGTPYGYTFGSGTRLTVV.

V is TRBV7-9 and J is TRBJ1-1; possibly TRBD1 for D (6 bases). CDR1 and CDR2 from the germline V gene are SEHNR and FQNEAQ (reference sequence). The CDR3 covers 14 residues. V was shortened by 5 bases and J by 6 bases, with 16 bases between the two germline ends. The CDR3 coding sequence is TGTGCCAGCAGCGGACGACAGGATCATCCTGAAGCTTTCTTT. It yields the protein CASSGRQDHPEAFF.

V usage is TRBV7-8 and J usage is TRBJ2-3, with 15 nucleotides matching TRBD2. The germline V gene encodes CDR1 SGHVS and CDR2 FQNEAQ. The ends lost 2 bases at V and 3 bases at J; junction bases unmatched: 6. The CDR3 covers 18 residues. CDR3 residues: CASSLPQGTSGRTDTQYF. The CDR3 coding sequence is TGTGCCAGCAGCTTACCCCAGGGGACTAGCGGGAGGACAGATACGCAGTATTTT.

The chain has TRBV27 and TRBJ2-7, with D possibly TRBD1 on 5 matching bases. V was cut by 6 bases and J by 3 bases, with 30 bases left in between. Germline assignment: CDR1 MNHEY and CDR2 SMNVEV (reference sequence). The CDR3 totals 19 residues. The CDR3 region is CASSRKGNRRDSLIYEQYF. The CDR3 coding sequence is TGTGCCAGCAGCCGAAAGGGGAACCGACGTGACAGCCTCATCTACGAGCAGTACTTC.

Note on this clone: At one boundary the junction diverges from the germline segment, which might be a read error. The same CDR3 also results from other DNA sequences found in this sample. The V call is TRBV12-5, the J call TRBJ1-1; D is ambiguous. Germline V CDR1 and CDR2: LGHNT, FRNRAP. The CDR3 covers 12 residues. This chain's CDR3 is CASGSDWSEAFF. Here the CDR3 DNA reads TGTGCTAGTGGTTCTGACTGGTCTGAGGCTTTCTTT.

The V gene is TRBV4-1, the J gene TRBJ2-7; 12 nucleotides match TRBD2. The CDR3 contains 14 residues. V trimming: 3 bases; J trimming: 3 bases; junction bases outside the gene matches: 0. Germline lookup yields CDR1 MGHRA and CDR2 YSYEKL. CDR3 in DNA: TGCGCCAGCAGCCAGACTAGCGGGAGCTACGAGCAGTACTTC. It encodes CASSQTSGSYEQYF.

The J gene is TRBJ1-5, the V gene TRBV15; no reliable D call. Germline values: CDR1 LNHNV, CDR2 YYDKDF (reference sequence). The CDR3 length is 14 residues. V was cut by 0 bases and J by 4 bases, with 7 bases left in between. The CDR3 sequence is CATSRDPRNQPQHF. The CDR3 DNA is TGTGCCACCAGCAGAGATCCGAGAAATCAGCCCCAGCATTTT.

The CDR3 reads CASSSGVWNEQFF. The DNA of the CDR3 is TGTGCCAGCAGCTCAGGGGTTTGGAATGAGCAGTTCTTC. The chain couples TRBV7-2 to TRBJ2-1, with D tentatively TRBD1 (6 bases). Per the germline V gene, CDR1 is SGHTA and CDR2 is FQGNSA. CDR3 length: 13 residues. V was cut by 4 bases and J by 7 bases, with 11 bases left in between.

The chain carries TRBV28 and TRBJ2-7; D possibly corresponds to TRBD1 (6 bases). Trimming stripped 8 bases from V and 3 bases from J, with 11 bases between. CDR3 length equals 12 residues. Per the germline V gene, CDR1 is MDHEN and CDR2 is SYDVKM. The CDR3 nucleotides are TGTGCCAGCGGGGGCTATGACTACGAGCAGTACTTC. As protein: CASGGYDYEQYF.

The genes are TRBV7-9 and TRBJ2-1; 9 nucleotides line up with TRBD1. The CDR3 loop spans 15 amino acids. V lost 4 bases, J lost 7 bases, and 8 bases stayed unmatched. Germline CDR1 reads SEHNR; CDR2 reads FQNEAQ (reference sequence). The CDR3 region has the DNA TGTGCCAGCAGCTCACCGGGACAGGGAAAAAATGAGCAGTTCTTC. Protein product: CASSSPGQGKNEQFF.

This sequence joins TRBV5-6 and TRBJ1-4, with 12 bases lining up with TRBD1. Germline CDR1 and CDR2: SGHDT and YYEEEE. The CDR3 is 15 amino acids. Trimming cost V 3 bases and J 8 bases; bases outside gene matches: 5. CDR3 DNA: TGTGCCAGCAGCTCCACCGGGACAGGGGGCGAAAAACTGTTTTTT. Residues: CASSSTGTGGEKLFF. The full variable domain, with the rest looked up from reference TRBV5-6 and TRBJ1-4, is DAGVTQSPTHLIKTRGQQVTLRCSPKSGHDTVSWYQQALGQGPQFIFQYYEEEERQRGNFPDRFSGHQFPNYSSELNVNALLLGDSALYLCASSSTGTGGEKLFFGSGTQLSVL.

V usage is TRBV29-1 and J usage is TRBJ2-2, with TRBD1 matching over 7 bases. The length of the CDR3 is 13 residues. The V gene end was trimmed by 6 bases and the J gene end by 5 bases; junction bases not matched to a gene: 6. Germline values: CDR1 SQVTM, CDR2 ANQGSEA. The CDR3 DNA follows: TGCAGCGTCGGACAGGCCATTACCGGGGAGCTGTTTTTT. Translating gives CSVGQAITGELFF.

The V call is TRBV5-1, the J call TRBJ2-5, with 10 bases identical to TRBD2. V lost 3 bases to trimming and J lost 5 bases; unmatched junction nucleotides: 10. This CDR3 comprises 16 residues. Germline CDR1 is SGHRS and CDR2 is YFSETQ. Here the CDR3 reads CASSSHASGRVETQYF. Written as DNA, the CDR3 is TGCGCCAGCAGCTCTCACGCCAGCGGGAGGGTCGAGACCCAGTACTTC.

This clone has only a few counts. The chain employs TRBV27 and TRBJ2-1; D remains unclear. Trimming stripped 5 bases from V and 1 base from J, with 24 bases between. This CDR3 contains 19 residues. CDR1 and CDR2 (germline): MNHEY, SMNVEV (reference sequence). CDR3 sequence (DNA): TGTGCCAGCAGTCTTCGTTCGATTCACCCCCTAAGTTCCTACAATGAGCAGTTCTTC. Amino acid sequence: CASSLRSIHPLSSYNEQFF.

The CDR3 region has the DNA TGTGCCAGCAGTGAACGGTACAATGAGCAGTTCTTC. It is translated as CASSERYNEQFF. This chain connects TRBV6-1 to TRBJ2-1, with D unresolved. The germline V gene encodes CDR1 MNHNS and CDR2 SASEGT. This CDR3 contains 12 residues. V was trimmed by 2 bases and J by 4 bases, leaving 3 bases between them.

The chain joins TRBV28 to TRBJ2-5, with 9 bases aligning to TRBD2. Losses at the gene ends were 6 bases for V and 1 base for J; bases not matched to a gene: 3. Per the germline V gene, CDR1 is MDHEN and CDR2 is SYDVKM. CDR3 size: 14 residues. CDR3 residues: CASRQTSGQETQYF. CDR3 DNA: TGTGCCAGCAGACAGACTAGCGGCCAAGAGACCCAGTACTTC.

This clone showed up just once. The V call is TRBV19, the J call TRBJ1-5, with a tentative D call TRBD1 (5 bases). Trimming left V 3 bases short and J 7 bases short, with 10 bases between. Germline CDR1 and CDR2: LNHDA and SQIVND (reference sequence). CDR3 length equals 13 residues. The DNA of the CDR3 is TGTGCCAGTAGTATCGGGGGAAGCCAGCCCCAGCATTTT. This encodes CASSIGGSQPQHF.

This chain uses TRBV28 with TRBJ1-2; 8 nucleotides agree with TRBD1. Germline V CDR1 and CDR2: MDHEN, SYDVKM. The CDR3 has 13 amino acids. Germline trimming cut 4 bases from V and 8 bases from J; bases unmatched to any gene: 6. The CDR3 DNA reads TGTGCCAGCAGTTCAGGGGGCGTGGGGGGCTACACCTTC. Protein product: CASSSGGVGGYTF.

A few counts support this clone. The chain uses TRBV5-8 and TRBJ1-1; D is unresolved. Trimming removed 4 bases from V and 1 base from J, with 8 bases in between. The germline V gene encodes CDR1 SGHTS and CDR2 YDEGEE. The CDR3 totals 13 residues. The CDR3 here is CASSRRENTEAFF. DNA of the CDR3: TGTGCCAGCAGCAGACGGGAGAACACTGAAGCTTTCTTT.

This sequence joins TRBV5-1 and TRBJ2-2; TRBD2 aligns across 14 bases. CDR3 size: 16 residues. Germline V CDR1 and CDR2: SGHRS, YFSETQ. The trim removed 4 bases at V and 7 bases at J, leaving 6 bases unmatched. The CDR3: CASSSGLAGGNGELFF. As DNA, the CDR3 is TGCGCCAGCAGCAGCGGACTAGCGGGAGGAAACGGGGAGCTGTTTTTT.